The 7 T cell receptor beta chains presented below share a single source sample, sequenced in a study of Tregs in tolerant kidney transplant recipients. The table came from immunoSEQ multiplex PCR; TCRdb's copy has only in-frame clones and leaves some out. The table lists roughly 54,000 clones, around nine tenths of them singletons, with roughly a sixth in the top ten. Related graft donors supplied nonmyeloablative bone marrow transplants, and mixed chimerism was transient. This sample comprised CD8+ T cells from blood (PBMCs), obtained 12 months after the transplant. The receptors were sampled from a human patient who received a combined kidney and bone marrow transplant. Some T cells may trace back to the graft donor.

This clone has just one count. The rearrangement joins TRBV30 to TRBJ2-7; 9 bases fit TRBD1. Looked up from germline, CDR1 is GTSNPN and CDR2 is SVGIG (reference sequence). This CDR3 is built from 14 residues. J lost 3 bases, V lost 2 bases, and 5 bases had no gene match. In nucleotides, the CDR3 is TGTGCCTGGAGTACCGGGACAGGGAGCTACGAGCAGTACTTC. This codes for CAWSTGTGSYEQYF.

This chain links TRBV7-7 with TRBJ2-5; TRBD2 matches at 13 bases. This CDR3 is 14 amino acids long. V lost 5 bases, J lost 5 bases, and 2 bases stayed unmatched. The V gene's germline CDR1 is SSHAT and CDR2 FNYEAQ (reference sequence). The CDR3 region is CASSQGLAGETQYF. The CDR3 DNA reads TGTGCCAGCAGCCAGGGACTAGCGGGGGAGACCCAGTACTTC.

This chain joins TRBV5-8 and TRBJ2-3, with D possibly TRBD2 on 6 matching bases. V lost 3 bases to trimming and J lost 0 bases, with 20 bases between them. CDR1 is SGHTS and CDR2 is YDEGEE in the germline V gene. The CDR3 sequence is 18 residues long. CDR3 in DNA: TGTGCCAGCAGCTACCCTTGGTTAATAGCGGAGAGCACAGATACGCAGTATTTT. This encodes CASSYPWLIAESTDTQYF.

The V and J genes are TRBV9 and TRBJ2-3, with TRBD2 as a possible D gene (6 bases). CDR1 and CDR2 (germline): SGDLS, YYNGEE. CDR3 length equals 14 residues. V was pared by 5 bases and J by 3 bases, with 13 bases between. CDR3 sequence: CASRFGGATDTQYF. CDR3 DNA sequence: TGTGCCAGCAGGTTCGGGGGAGCAACAGATACGCAGTATTTT.

This chain uses TRBV9 with TRBJ2-5; D gene ambiguous. This CDR3 region has 15 residues. V lost 0 bases and J lost 2, with 11 bases in between. Germline V gene sequence: CDR1 SGDLS, CDR2 YYNGEE. CDR3 residues: CASSVVPSPQETQYF. In DNA, the CDR3 is TGTGCCAGCAGCGTAGTTCCCTCCCCGCAAGAGACCCAGTACTTC.

The CDR3 bases are TGTGCCACTTTCCCGTTGTGGGGGGGCAGTGATACGCAGTATTTT. Protein product: CATFPLWGGSDTQYF. J is TRBJ2-3 and V is TRBV6-5; maybe TRBD2 (7 bases). Germline V lookup: CDR1 MNHEY, CDR2 SVGAGI. The CDR3 consists of 15 residues. Trimming cost V 10 bases and J 6 bases, with 23 bases left between them.

The genes are TRBV19 and TRBJ2-1; the D is unclear. In germline, CDR1 is LNHDA, CDR2 SQIVND (reference sequence). V was clipped by 1 base and J by 3 bases, with 4 bases between them. The CDR3 runs to 13 residues. Written as DNA, the CDR3 is TGTGCCAGTAGTATAGGTCTCTACAATGAGCAGTTCTTC. This gives the protein CASSIGLYNEQFF.